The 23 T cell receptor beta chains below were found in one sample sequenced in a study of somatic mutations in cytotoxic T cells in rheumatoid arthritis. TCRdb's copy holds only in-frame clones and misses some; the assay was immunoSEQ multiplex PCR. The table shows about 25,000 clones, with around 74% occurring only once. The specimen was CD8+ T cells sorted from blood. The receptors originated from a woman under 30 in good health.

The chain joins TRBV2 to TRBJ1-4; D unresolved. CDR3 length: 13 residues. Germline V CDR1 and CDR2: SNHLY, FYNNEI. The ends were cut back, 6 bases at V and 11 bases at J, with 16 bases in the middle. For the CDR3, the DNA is TGTGCCAGCAGCCTCACCGATCCTGGGAAACTGTTTTTT. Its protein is CASSLTDPGKLFF.

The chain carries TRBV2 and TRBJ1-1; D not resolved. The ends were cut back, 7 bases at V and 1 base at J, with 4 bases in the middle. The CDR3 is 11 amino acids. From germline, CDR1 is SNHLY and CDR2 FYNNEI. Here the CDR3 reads CASNSNTEAFF. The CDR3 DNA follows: TGTGCCAGCAACTCGAACACTGAAGCTTTCTTT.

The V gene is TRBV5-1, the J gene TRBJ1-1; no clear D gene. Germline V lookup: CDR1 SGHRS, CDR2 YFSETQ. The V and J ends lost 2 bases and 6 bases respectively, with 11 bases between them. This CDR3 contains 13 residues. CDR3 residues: CASSLTRMSEAFF. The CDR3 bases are TGCGCCAGCAGCTTAACTAGAATGTCTGAAGCTTTCTTT.

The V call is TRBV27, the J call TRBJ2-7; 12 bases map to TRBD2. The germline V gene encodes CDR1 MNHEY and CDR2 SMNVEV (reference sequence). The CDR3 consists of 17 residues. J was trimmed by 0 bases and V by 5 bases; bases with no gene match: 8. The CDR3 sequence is CASSPGLAGLNSYEQYF. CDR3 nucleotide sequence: TGTGCCAGCAGTCCAGGACTAGCGGGACTTAACTCCTACGAGCAGTACTTC.

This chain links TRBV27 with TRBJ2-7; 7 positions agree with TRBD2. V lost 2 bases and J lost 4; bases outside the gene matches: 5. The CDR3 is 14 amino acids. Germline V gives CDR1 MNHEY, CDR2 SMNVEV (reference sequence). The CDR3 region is CASSLGLADYEQYF. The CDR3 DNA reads TGTGCCAGCAGTTTAGGGCTAGCGGATTACGAGCAGTACTTC.

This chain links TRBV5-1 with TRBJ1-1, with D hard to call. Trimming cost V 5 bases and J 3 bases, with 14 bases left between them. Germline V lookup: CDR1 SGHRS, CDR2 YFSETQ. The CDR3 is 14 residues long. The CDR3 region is CASRKDPSYTEAFF. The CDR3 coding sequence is TGCGCCAGCAGAAAGGACCCCTCCTACACTGAAGCTTTCTTT.

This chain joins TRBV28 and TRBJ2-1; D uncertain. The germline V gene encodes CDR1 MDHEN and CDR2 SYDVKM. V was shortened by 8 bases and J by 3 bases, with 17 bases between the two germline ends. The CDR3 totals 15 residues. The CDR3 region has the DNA TGTGCCAGCTCAAAAAGGCCTCGACGCTACAATGAGCAGTTCTTC. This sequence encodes CASSKRPRRYNEQFF.

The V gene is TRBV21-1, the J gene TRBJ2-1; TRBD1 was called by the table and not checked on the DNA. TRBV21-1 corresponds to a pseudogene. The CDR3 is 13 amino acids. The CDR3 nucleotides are TGTGCCAGCTTGGGGCCAGACTACAATGAGCAGTTCTTC. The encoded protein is CASLGPDYNEQFF.

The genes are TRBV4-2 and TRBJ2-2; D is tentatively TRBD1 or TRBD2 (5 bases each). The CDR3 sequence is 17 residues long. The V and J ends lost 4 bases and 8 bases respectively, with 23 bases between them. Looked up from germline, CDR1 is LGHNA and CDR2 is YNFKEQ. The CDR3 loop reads CASSPGEGMGSGGELFF. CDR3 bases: TGTGCCAGCAGCCCCGGCGAGGGGATGGGATCGGGGGGGGAGCTGTTTTTT.

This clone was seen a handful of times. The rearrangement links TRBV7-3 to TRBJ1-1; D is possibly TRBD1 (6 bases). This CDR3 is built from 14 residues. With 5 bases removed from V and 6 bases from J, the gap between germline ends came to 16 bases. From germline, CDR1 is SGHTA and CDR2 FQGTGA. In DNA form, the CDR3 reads TGTGCCAGCAGCGTCGGAGGGGGGGGCCCTGAAGCTTTCTTT. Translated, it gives CASSVGGGGPEAFF.

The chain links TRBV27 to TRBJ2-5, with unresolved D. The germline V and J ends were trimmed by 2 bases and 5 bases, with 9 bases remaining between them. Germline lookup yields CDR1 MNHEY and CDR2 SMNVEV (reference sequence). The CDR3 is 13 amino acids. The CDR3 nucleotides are TGTGCCAGCAGTTTACTAGGGTCCGAGACCCAGTACTTC. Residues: CASSLLGSETQYF.

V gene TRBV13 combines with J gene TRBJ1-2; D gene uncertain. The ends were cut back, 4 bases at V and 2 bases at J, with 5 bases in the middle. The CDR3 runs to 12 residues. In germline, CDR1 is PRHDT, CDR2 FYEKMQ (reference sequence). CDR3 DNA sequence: TGTGCCAGCAGCTCTCTAAACTATGGCTACACCTTC. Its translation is CASSSLNYGYTF.

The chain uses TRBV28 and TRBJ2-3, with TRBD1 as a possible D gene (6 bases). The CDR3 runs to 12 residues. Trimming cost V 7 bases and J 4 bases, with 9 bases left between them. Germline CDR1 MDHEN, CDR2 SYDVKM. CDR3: CASTRGSDTQYF. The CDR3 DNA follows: TGTGCCAGCACAAGGGGGTCAGATACGCAGTATTTT.

Here the CDR3 reads CAVGGGGMNTEAFF. CDR3 nucleotides: TGTGCAGTCGGGGGTGGTGGGATGAACACTGAAGCTTTCTTT. This chain joins TRBV10-3 and TRBJ1-1, with D perhaps matching TRBD1 (5 bases). From germline, CDR1 is ENHRY and CDR2 SYGVKD. The CDR3 loop spans 14 amino acids.

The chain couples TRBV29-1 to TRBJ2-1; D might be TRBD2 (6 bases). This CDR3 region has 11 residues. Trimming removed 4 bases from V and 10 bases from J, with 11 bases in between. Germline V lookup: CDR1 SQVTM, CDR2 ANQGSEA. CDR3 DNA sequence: TGCAGCGTTGCGGGGACTTCGGAGCAGTTCTTC. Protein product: CSVAGTSEQFF.

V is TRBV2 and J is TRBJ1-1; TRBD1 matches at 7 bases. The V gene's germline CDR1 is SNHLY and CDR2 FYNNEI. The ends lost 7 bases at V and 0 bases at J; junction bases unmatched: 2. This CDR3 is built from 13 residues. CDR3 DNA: TGTGCCAGCATGGACAGGTTGAACACTGAAGCTTTCTTT. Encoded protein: CASMDRLNTEAFF.

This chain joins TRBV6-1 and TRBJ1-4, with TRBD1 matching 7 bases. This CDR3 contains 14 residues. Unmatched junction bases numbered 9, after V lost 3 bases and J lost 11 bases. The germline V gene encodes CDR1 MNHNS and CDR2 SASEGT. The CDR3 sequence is CASSEGGQPRKLFF. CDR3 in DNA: TGTGCCAGCAGTGAGGGGGGACAGCCGCGGAAACTGTTTTTT.

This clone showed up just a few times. The CDR3 loop reads CASSELTGEAYGYTF. CDR3 in DNA: TGTGCCAGCAGTGAACTGACAGGGGAGGCCTATGGCTACACCTTC. The rearrangement uses TRBV6-1 and TRBJ1-2, with TRBD1 identical over 8 bases. The V and J ends lost 2 bases and 4 bases, in that order; junction bases with no gene match: 6. The germline V gene encodes CDR1 MNHNS and CDR2 SASEGT. This CDR3 has 15 residues.

The CDR3 here is CAGQESDTGELFF. CDR3 DNA: TGTGCCGGACAGGAATCAGACACCGGGGAGCTGTTTTTT. The rearrangement links TRBV6-6 to TRBJ2-2; TRBD1 aligns across 7 bases. V dropped 11 bases and J dropped 3; count of bases not matched to a gene: 6. Germline CDR1 MNHNY, CDR2 SVGAGI (reference sequence). The CDR3 runs 13 residues.

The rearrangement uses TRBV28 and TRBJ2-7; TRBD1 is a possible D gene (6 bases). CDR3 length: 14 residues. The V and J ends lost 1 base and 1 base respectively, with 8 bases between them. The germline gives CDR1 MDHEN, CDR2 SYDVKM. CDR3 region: CASSLSGQSYEQYF. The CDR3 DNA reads TGTGCCAGCAGTTTATCCGGACAGTCCTACGAGCAGTACTTC.

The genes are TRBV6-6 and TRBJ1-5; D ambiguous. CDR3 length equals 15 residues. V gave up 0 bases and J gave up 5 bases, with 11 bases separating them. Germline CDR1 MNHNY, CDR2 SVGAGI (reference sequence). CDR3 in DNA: TGTGCCAGCAGTTACTCGAAACTGGAGGATCAGCCCCAGCATTTT. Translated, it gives CASSYSKLEDQPQHF.

This CDR3 reads CAIKEAGVAGTGELFF. The CDR3 bases are TGTGCCATCAAGGAAGCGGGAGTCGCAGGCACCGGGGAGCTGTTTTTT. The genes are TRBV10-3 and TRBJ2-2, with 8 bases lining up with TRBD2. The V segment lost 7 bases and the J segment 4 bases; nucleotides outside the gene matches: 11. Germline lookup yields CDR1 ENHRY and CDR2 SYGVKD. This CDR3 is built from 16 residues.

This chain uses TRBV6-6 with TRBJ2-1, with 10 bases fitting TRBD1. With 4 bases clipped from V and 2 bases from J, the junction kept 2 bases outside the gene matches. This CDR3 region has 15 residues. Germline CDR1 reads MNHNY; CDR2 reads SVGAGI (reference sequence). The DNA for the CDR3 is TGTGCCAGCAGTTTGGGACAGGGGCCCTACAATGAGCAGTTCTTC. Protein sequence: CASSLGQGPYNEQFF.